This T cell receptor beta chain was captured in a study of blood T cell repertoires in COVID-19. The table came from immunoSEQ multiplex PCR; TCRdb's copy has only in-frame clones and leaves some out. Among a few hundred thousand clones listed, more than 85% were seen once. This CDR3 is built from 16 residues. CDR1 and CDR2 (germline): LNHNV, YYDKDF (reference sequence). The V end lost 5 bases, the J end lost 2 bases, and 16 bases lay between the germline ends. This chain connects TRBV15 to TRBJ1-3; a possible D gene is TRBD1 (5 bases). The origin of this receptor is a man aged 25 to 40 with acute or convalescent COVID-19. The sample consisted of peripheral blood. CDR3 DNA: TGTGCCACCAGCGGCTACAATCCAGGGACTGGAAACACCATATATTTT. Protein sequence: CATSGYNPGTGNTIYF.